Listed below are T cell receptor beta chains from one sample, sequenced in a study of spatial heterogeneity in lung cancer. TCRdb ran MiXCR on the 5' RACE reads and lists one entry per CDR3 protein. The sample records tens of thousands of distinct CDR3 sequences, roughly a fifth being singletons. The sample was PBMCs, taken at surgery. The origin of the receptors is a male donor with early-stage non-small cell lung cancer. Each CDR3 is given with its conserved first and last residue. Fields, in order: clone size, V gene, J gene, D gene, CDR3 DNA, CDR3 protein. The D gene is left open where the match is weak. Only some rows state a clone size, as once, few, many or a class for expanded clones.

abundance: .; v_gene: TRBV5-4; j_gene: TRBJ2-6; d_gene: .; CDR3nt: TGTGCCAGCAGCCACCGGGATACTTCGTGGGGGGCCAACGTCCTGACTTTC; CDR3aa: CASSHRDTSWGANVLTF
abundance: .; v_gene: TRBV19; j_gene: TRBJ2-1; d_gene: TRBD2; CDR3nt: TGTGCCAGTAGACCCGGGACTAGCGGGTTCCGGGAGCAGTTCTTC; CDR3aa: CASRPGTSGFREQFF
abundance: few; v_gene: TRBV6-2/TRBV6-3; j_gene: TRBJ1-2; d_gene: TRBD1; CDR3nt: TGTGCCAGCAGTAACCGACAGGGCTATGGCTACACCTTC; CDR3aa: CASSNRQGYGYTF
abundance: many; v_gene: TRBV28; j_gene: TRBJ2-3; d_gene: .; CDR3nt: TGTGCCAGCAGTCTAGGGGCTAGAGGTACGCAGTATTTT; CDR3aa: CASSLGARGTQYF
abundance: few; v_gene: TRBV2; j_gene: TRBJ2-2; d_gene: .; CDR3nt: TGTGCCAGCAGGGGAGGGGGCAGCGACACCGGGGAGCTGTTTTTT; CDR3aa: CASRGGGSDTGELFF
abundance: many; v_gene: TRBV12-3/TRBV12-4; j_gene: TRBJ2-3; d_gene: TRBD2; CDR3nt: TGTGCCAGCACCCTTACTAGCGGGGGGGCGGCAGATACGCAGTATTTT; CDR3aa: CASTLTSGGAADTQYF
abundance: .; v_gene: TRBV7-3; j_gene: TRBJ2-3; d_gene: TRBD2; CDR3nt: TGTGCCAGCAGCACCGGGACTAGCGGGGCAGATACGCAGTATTTT; CDR3aa: CASSTGTSGADTQYF
abundance: few; v_gene: TRBV6-1; j_gene: TRBJ1-1; d_gene: TRBD1; CDR3nt: TGTGCCAGCAGAGCAGGGGGGAACACTGAAGCTTTCTTT; CDR3aa: CASRAGGNTEAFF
abundance: .; v_gene: TRBV15; j_gene: TRBJ1-4; d_gene: .; CDR3nt: TGTGCCACCAGCAGGGTAGCTAATGAAAAACTGTTTTTT; CDR3aa: CATSRVANEKLFF
abundance: few; v_gene: TRBV2; j_gene: TRBJ1-6; d_gene: .; CDR3nt: TGTGCCAGCGGGGGGCAACCCCTCCACTTT; CDR3aa: CASGGQPLHF
abundance: .; v_gene: TRBV9; j_gene: TRBJ2-2; d_gene: .; CDR3nt: TGTGCCAGCAGCCCTAGACTACTCCGGGTCAAAAAGCCCGGGGAGCTGTTTTTT; CDR3aa: CASSPRLLRVKKPGELFF
abundance: .; v_gene: TRBV7-9; j_gene: TRBJ1-5; d_gene: TRBD1; CDR3nt: TGTGCCAGCAGCTTAGCGCCCCGGACAGGGGGATATAGCAATCAGCCCCAGCATTTT; CDR3aa: CASSLAPRTGGYSNQPQHF
abundance: many; v_gene: TRBV27; j_gene: TRBJ2-1; d_gene: TRBD2; CDR3nt: TGTGCCAGCAGTTTCCTACCGGACGGAGCGGGGATTAATGAGCAGTTCTTC; CDR3aa: CASSFLPDGAGINEQFF
abundance: .; v_gene: TRBV18; j_gene: TRBJ2-5; d_gene: .; CDR3nt: TGTGCCAGCTCACTGGGATCCATCGTTCAAAAGACCCAGTACTTC; CDR3aa: CASSLGSIVQKTQYF
abundance: .; v_gene: TRBV20-1; j_gene: TRBJ2-5; d_gene: .; CDR3nt: TGCAGTGCTAGAGATCGACACCCGGGGACCCAGTACTTC; CDR3aa: CSARDRHPGTQYF
abundance: .; v_gene: TRBV7-8; j_gene: TRBJ2-3; d_gene: TRBD1; CDR3nt: TGTGCCAGCAGCTTGGCTGGCTTGGGACAGAGCACAGATACGCAGTATTTT; CDR3aa: CASSLAGLGQSTDTQYF
abundance: few; v_gene: TRBV24-1; j_gene: TRBJ2-6; d_gene: .; CDR3nt: TGTGCCACCTTCTCTACTGGGGCCAACGTCCTGACTTTC; CDR3aa: CATFSTGANVLTF
abundance: few; v_gene: TRBV19; j_gene: TRBJ1-5; d_gene: .; CDR3nt: TGTGCCACGTCCGGGGGCCCTCACCAGCCCCAGCATTTT; CDR3aa: CATSGGPHQPQHF
abundance: .; v_gene: TRBV29-1; j_gene: TRBJ2-3; d_gene: .; CDR3nt: TGCAGCGCGCAGGGTACCTCTTTCACAGATACGCAGTATTTT; CDR3aa: CSAQGTSFTDTQYF
abundance: .; v_gene: TRBV28; j_gene: TRBJ2-7; d_gene: .; CDR3nt: TGTGCCAGCAGTTCAGGGGCGGGGGCGAACGCCTACGAGCAGTACTTC; CDR3aa: CASSSGAGANAYEQYF
abundance: .; v_gene: TRBV24-1; j_gene: TRBJ2-2; d_gene: TRBD1; CDR3nt: TGTGCCACCAGTGATTCCGGGACAGGGTTTGTCGGGGAGCTGTTTTTT; CDR3aa: CATSDSGTGFVGELFF